The 16 T cell receptor beta chains reported below all come from one sample, sequenced in a study of CD8 T cells in Susac syndrome. Random-hexamer reverse transcription was applied to roughly 0.5 to 1 ug RNA. TCRdb re-analysed the immunoSEQ multiplex PCR reads in MiXCR, keeping a single row per CDR3 protein. The repertoire consists of around 25,000 distinct CDR3 sequences, with approximately 92% occurring once and the leading ten covering 0.6% to 0.75%. What was sequenced was CD8+ T cells from PBMCs. These receptor sequences come from a human donor with Susac syndrome.

The chain joins TRBV5-6 to TRBJ2-7; D assignment may be TRBD1 or TRBD2 (5 bases each). Trimming cost V 5 bases and J 0 bases, with 15 bases left between them. Germline V gene sequence: CDR1 SGHDT, CDR2 YYEEEE. The CDR3 is 15 residues long. In nucleotides, the CDR3 is TGTGCCAGCAGTTGGAACCGGGGCAGCTCCTACGAGCAGTACTTC. As protein: CASSWNRGSSYEQYF. Full variable domain (outside the CDR3, taken from reference TRBV5-6 and TRBJ2-7): DAGVTQSPTHLIKTRGQQVTLRCSPKSGHDTVSWYQQALGQGPQFIFQYYEEEERQRGNFPDRFSGHQFPNYSSELNVNALLLGDSALYLCASSWNRGSSYEQYFGPGTRLTVT.

V and J are TRBV6-5 and TRBJ2-1; TRBD2 aligns across 11 bases. V dropped 2 bases and J dropped 7; count of bases not matched to a gene: 10. Germline V gene sequence: CDR1 MNHEY, CDR2 SVGAGI. The CDR3 runs 17 residues. CDR3 in DNA: TGTGCCAGCAGTTACCCTTCTCTAGCGGGGGGTACGAATGAGCAGTTCTTC. It encodes CASSYPSLAGGTNEQFF.

The rearrangement joins TRBV5-6 to TRBJ2-7, with a tentative D call TRBD1 (6 bases). Trimming shortened V by 2 bases and J by 4 bases, and 7 bases separated the two germline ends. The CDR3 has 12 residues. Germline CDR1 reads SGHDT; CDR2 reads YYEEEE. The CDR3 protein is CASSLQGYEQYF. In DNA form, the CDR3 reads TGTGCCAGCAGCTTACAGGGATACGAGCAGTACTTC. Based on the CDR3 plus reference TRBV5-6 and TRBJ2-7, the full variable domain is DAGVTQSPTHLIKTRGQQVTLRCSPKSGHDTVSWYQQALGQGPQFIFQYYEEEERQRGNFPDRFSGHQFPNYSSELNVNALLLGDSALYLCASSLQGYEQYFGPGTRLTVT.

V usage is TRBV27 and J usage is TRBJ1-1, with 12 bases aligning to TRBD1. J gave up 5 bases and V 7 bases, and 14 bases lay outside the gene matches. Germline CDR1 reads MNHEY; CDR2 reads SMNVEV (reference sequence). This CDR3 has 17 amino acids. The CDR3 reads CASKTFQRDRGRTEAFF. CDR3 nucleotides: TGTGCCAGCAAAACCTTCCAGCGGGACAGGGGGCGAACTGAAGCTTTCTTT.

V gene TRBV9 combines with J gene TRBJ2-7, with D perhaps being TRBD1 or TRBD2 (5 bases each). There are 15 residues in the CDR3. Germline V gives CDR1 SGDLS, CDR2 YYNGEE. Trimming removed 0 bases from V and 4 bases from J, with 14 bases in between. The CDR3 DNA reads TGTGCCAGCAGCGTAGGGGACCCCTCGGGATACGAGCAGTACTTC. Its translation: CASSVGDPSGYEQYF.

The rearrangement uses TRBV28 and TRBJ2-3, with TRBD2 matching over 7 bases. V was clipped by 4 bases and J by 1 base; unmatched bases: 5. Germline loops: CDR1 MDHEN, CDR2 SYDVKM. The CDR3 loop spans 15 amino acids. The CDR3 is CASSWSSGGTDTQYF. Here the CDR3 DNA reads TGTGCCAGCAGTTGGTCGAGCGGGGGCACAGATACGCAGTATTTT.

This chain joins TRBV5-1 and TRBJ2-3; D remains ambiguous. Germline V gene sequence: CDR1 SGHRS, CDR2 YFSETQ. This CDR3 has 11 residues. V dropped 6 bases and J dropped 4 bases, with 6 bases sitting between them. For the CDR3, the DNA is TGCGCCAGCAATGAGGCAGATACGCAGTATTTT. Protein product: CASNEADTQYF.

This chain connects TRBV5-1 to TRBJ2-3, with 9 bases fitting TRBD2. V was clipped by 0 bases and J by 4 bases; unmatched bases: 6. The V gene's germline CDR1 is SGHRS and CDR2 YFSETQ. The CDR3 is 16 residues long. CDR3 protein: CASSLAGGGAADTQYF. The CDR3 nucleotides read TGCGCCAGCAGCTTGGCCGGCGGGGGGGCCGCAGATACGCAGTATTTT.

This clonotype was observed a single time. This chain joins TRBV24-1 and TRBJ2-3; unclear D gene. The germline CDR1 and CDR2 sequences are KGHDR and SFDVKD. The CDR3 has 14 amino acids. Between the trimmed V and J ends, which lost 6 bases and 4 bases, there was a span of 13 bases. This chain's CDR3 is CATSSELSSDTQYF. CDR3 bases: TGTGCCACCAGTTCAGAGCTTTCCTCAGATACGCAGTATTTT.

This clonotype came up a few times. V usage is TRBV28 and J usage is TRBJ1-1; D is ambiguous. The CDR3 is 13 residues long. Trimming shortened V by 1 base and J by 3 bases, and 6 bases separated the two germline ends. Looked up from germline, CDR1 is MDHEN and CDR2 is SYDVKM. As DNA, the CDR3 is TGTGCCAGCAGTTTATATCGGTACACTGAAGCTTTCTTT. Encoded protein: CASSLYRYTEAFF.

V is TRBV27 and J is TRBJ1-5; D perhaps matches TRBD1 (5 bases). V lost 1 base to trimming and J lost 7 bases, with 8 bases between them. CDR1 MNHEY and CDR2 SMNVEV come from the germline V gene (reference sequence). The CDR3 contains 13 residues. The CDR3 DNA reads as TGTGCCAGCAGTTTATGGGGCGGGCAGCCCCAGCATTTT. Its protein product is CASSLWGGQPQHF.

This chain links TRBV20-1 with TRBJ2-3, with 10 bases that match TRBD2. The CDR3 is 15 residues long. From germline, CDR1 is DFQATT and CDR2 SNEGSKA (reference sequence). Trimming took 5 bases from V and 0 from J; bases not matched to a gene: 5. The CDR3 DNA reads as TGCAGTGCTCCTCGGACTAGCGGAAGCACAGATACGCAGTATTTT. This codes for CSAPRTSGSTDTQYF.

The rearrangement links TRBV6-5 to TRBJ1-2; D is perhaps TRBD1 (6 bases). This CDR3 spans 14 amino acids. CDR1 and CDR2 from the germline V gene are MNHEY and SVGAGI. Trimming removed 6 bases from V and 6 bases from J, with 17 bases in between. DNA for the CDR3: TGTGCCAGCAGCCCCCCCGGCGGGGGCGATGGCTACACCTTC. It specifies CASSPPGGGDGYTF.

This chain links TRBV6-2 or TRBV6-3 with TRBJ1-1; no clear D. Germline CDR1 MNHEY, CDR2 SVGEGT. The CDR3 is 13 amino acids. The germline V and J ends were trimmed by 4 bases and 0 bases, with 6 bases remaining between them. This CDR3 is CASSSGVNTEAFF. In DNA form, the CDR3 reads TGTGCCAGCAGTTCCGGGGTGAACACTGAAGCTTTCTTT.

The gene calls are TRBV4-1 and TRBJ2-7; 9 nucleotides line up with TRBD2. There are 15 residues in the CDR3. Germline V gene sequence: CDR1 MGHRA, CDR2 YSYEKL. V was pared by 0 bases and J by 5 bases, with 5 bases of the junction left unmatched. CDR3 nucleotides: TGCGCCAGCAGCCAAGATGCGGGGGGGCCCGACGAGCAGTACTTC. This sequence encodes CASSQDAGGPDEQYF.

V is TRBV5-1 and J is TRBJ2-5; D not resolved. V lost 5 bases and J lost 1, with 9 bases in between. This CDR3 region has 13 residues. Germline V gives CDR1 SGHRS, CDR2 YFSETQ. The CDR3 spells CASRPDLQETQYF. CDR3 in DNA: TGCGCCAGCAGACCGGACCTCCAAGAGACCCAGTACTTC.